This T cell receptor (beta chain) was sequenced in a study of CD8 T cells in Susac syndrome. Reverse transcription of about 0.5 to 1 ug RNA was carried out with random hexamers. From the immunoSEQ multiplex PCR reads, TCRdb called clonotypes with MiXCR, one entry per CDR3 protein. The table includes around 120,000 distinct CDR3 sequences, about 92% detected once. The junction had 7 bases not matched to a gene; V was cut back by 5 bases and J by 6 bases. The CDR3 extends over 14 amino acids. Germline assignment: CDR1 ENHRY and CDR2 SYGVKD. The sequenced sample consisted of CD4+ T cells from PBMCs. V and J are TRBV10-3 and TRBJ2-3; 8 bases are shared with TRBD2. This receptor was identified in a human donor with multiple sclerosis. The CDR3 here is CAISSAGGSDTQYF. In nucleotides, the CDR3 is TGTGCCATCAGTTCGGCGGGGGGATCGGATACGCAGTATTTT.